This T cell receptor beta chain comes out of a study of T cell responses to AZD1222 COVID-19 vaccine. Method: immunoSEQ multiplex PCR; TCRdb's copy keeps in-frame clones and lacks some. The data show approximately 70,000 clones, about 80% seen once. Trimming shortened V by 2 bases and J by 6 bases, and 12 bases separated the two germline ends. The CDR3 sequence is 13 residues long. Germline CDR1 SGDLS, CDR2 YYNGEE. The chain uses TRBV9 and TRBJ2-7, with D perhaps TRBD2 (6 bases). The source of this sequence is an adult who received the AZD1222 COVID-19 vaccine. Specimen: peripheral blood, collected 28 days after the second AZD1222 dose. CDR3 DNA sequence: TGTGCCAGCAGCGTGGAGGGCCTGGGCGAGCAGTACTTC. This gives the protein CASSVEGLGEQYF.